The sequence of this T cell receptor (beta chain) was determined in a study of T-cell memory formation after mild COVID-19. On the study more broadly: TCR clusters were mostly confined to one donor each. General study findings and limits: Chiefly within CM and EM were the contracting CD4+ clones; CD8+ ones were within EMRA.

Trimming removed 4 bases from V and 5 bases from J, with 9 bases in between. CDR1 is MGHRA and CDR2 is YSYEKL in the germline V gene. This CDR3 is 13 amino acids long. With respect to this clonotype: What it binds is unknown.

TCRdb analysed the 5' RACE reads with MiXCR anew, one entry per CDR3 protein. The sample records 270,000 or so distinct CDR3 sequences, 16% being singletons. The clonotype was recovered from a young man who had mild COVID-19 (a few samples of this study predate the infection). Cell type and time point are not known. This chain connects TRBV4-1 to TRBJ1-5; D uncertain. Sequences were obtained from PBMCs or a T cell subset sorted from them (not recorded which). CDR3 loop: CASSPWADQPQHF. The CDR3, as DNA: TGCGCCAGCAGCCCATGGGCAGATCAGCCCCAGCATTTT.